The rows below give T cell receptor beta chains drawn from one sample of a study of blood T cell repertoires in COVID-19. Data came from immunoSEQ multiplex PCR; TCRdb stores just in-frame clones and leaves some out. The table shows about 250,000 clones, with 85% to 90% occurring only once. The material sequenced was peripheral blood. All receptors come from a woman in her forties who had recovered from COVID-19. Both conserved end residues are part of each CDR3. Each record gives: clone size, J gene, D gene, V gene, CDR3 DNA, CDR3 protein. The D gene is left open where the match is weak. The size field is filled for only some rows; it gives once, few, many or a size class.

size: NA
J: TRBJ1-5
D: NA
V: TRBV28
DNA: TGTGCCAGCAGTCCGACTTTAAGCAATCAGCCCCAGCATTTT
CDR3: CASSPTLSNQPQHF

size: NA
J: TRBJ1-1
D: TRBD1
V: TRBV6-5
DNA: TGTGCCAGCAGCGGGACAGAAGAAAGTGAAGCTTTCTTT
CDR3: CASSGTEESEAFF

size: NA
J: TRBJ2-2
D: TRBD2
V: TRBV10-3
DNA: TGTGCCACCGGGACTAGCGGGTTCACCGGGGAGCTGTTTTTT
CDR3: CATGTSGFTGELFF

size: once
J: TRBJ1-3
D: NA
V: TRBV10-3
DNA: TGTGCCAGCTCGGGGGTTTCGGGAAACACCATATATTTT
CDR3: CASSGVSGNTIYF

size: few
J: TRBJ1-1
D: NA
V: TRBV7-9
DNA: TGTGCCAGCAGACTGTGGAACACTGAAGCTTTCTTT
CDR3: CASRLWNTEAFF

size: NA
J: TRBJ1-2
D: TRBD1
V: TRBV12-3/TRBV12-4
DNA: TGTGCCAGCATCCCGGACAGGAACTATGGCTACACCTTC
CDR3: CASIPDRNYGYTF

size: NA
J: TRBJ2-5
D: NA
V: TRBV19
DNA: TGTGCCAGTAGTCTTCAGGGTGGGGAGACCCAGTACTTC
CDR3: CASSLQGGETQYF

size: NA
J: TRBJ1-4
D: TRBD1
V: TRBV28
DNA: TGTGCCAGCAGTTTTTCACAGGGGGCGGCTAATGAAAAACTGTTTTTT
CDR3: CASSFSQGAANEKLFF

size: NA
J: TRBJ2-1
D: NA
V: TRBV3-1/TRBV3-2
DNA: TGTGCCAGCAGCGGGACTTTGAATGAGCAGTTCTTC
CDR3: CASSGTLNEQFF

size: NA
J: TRBJ2-1
D: TRBD2
V: TRBV9
DNA: TGTGCCAGCAGCTCCCGGCTAGCGGGGGGTAGTGAGCAGTTCTTC
CDR3: CASSSRLAGGSEQFF

size: NA
J: TRBJ2-2
D: TRBD1
V: TRBV4-1
DNA: TGCGCCAGCAGCCAAATGACAGGGGGCCACACCGGGGAGCTGTTTTTT
CDR3: CASSQMTGGHTGELFF

size: once
J: TRBJ2-3
D: TRBD1
V: TRBV19
DNA: TGTGCCAGTAGTAGCCGACAGGGGATAGATACGCAGTATTTT
CDR3: CASSSRQGIDTQYF

size: NA
J: TRBJ1-4
D: NA
V: TRBV3-1/TRBV3-2
DNA: TGTGCCAGCAGCCCCCAGGGTCCAACTAATGAAAAACTGTTTTTT
CDR3: CASSPQGPTNEKLFF

size: NA
J: TRBJ1-2
D: NA
V: TRBV5-6
DNA: TGTGCCAGCAGTGGAACAGACTATGGCTACACCTTC
CDR3: CASSGTDYGYTF

size: NA
J: TRBJ2-6
D: TRBD1
V: TRBV23-1
DNA: TGCGCCAGCAGTCCCCGGACAGGATGTATCTCTGGGGCCAACGTCCTGACTTTC
CDR3: CASSPRTGCISGANVLTF

size: NA
J: TRBJ1-5
D: TRBD1
V: TRBV4-1
DNA: TGCGCCAGCAGCCCCGGACAGGGAGGAGAGCCCCAGCATTTT
CDR3: CASSPGQGGEPQHF

size: NA
J: TRBJ2-3
D: TRBD1
V: TRBV6-5
DNA: TGTGCCAGCAGGTTACTGGGACAGAAAGATACGCAGTATTTT
CDR3: CASRLLGQKDTQYF

size: NA
J: TRBJ1-2
D: NA
V: TRBV19
DNA: TGTGCCACCGCCTCTCGCAGGATCTATGGCTACACCTTC
CDR3: CATASRRIYGYTF

size: NA
J: TRBJ1-1
D: NA
V: TRBV10-3
DNA: TGTGCCATCAGTGTCGGGGGGACCCTGAACACTGAAGCTTTCTTT
CDR3: CAISVGGTLNTEAFF

size: NA
J: TRBJ1-1
D: NA
V: TRBV5-1
DNA: TGCGCCAGCAGCTTGGCCGGGGTTGACACTGAAGCTTTCTTT
CDR3: CASSLAGVDTEAFF

size: NA
J: TRBJ2-1
D: TRBD1
V: TRBV25-1
DNA: TGTGCCAGCAGGCGACAGGGCGTGAATGAGCAGTTCTTC
CDR3: CASRRQGVNEQFF

size: NA
J: TRBJ1-6
D: TRBD1
V: TRBV18
DNA: TGTGCCAGCTCACCCCAAGACAGGGGAGGATCCTATAATTCACCCCTCCACTTT
CDR3: CASSPQDRGGSYNSPLHF

size: few
J: TRBJ1-1
D: NA
V: TRBV7-9
DNA: TGTGCCAGCAGCTTAGCTTTGGGTCCGGGCACTGAAGCTTTCTTT
CDR3: CASSLALGPGTEAFF